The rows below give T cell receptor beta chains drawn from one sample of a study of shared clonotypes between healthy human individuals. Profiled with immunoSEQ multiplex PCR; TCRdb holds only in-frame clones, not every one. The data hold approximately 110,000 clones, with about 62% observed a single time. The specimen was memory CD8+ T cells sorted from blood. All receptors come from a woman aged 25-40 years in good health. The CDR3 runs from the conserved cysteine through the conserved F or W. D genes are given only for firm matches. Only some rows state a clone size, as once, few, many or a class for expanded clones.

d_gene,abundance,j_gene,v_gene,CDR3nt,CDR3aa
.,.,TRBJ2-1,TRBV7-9,TGTGCCAGCCAAACCCGGGACCTAACCTACAATGAGCAGTTCTTC,CASQTRDLTYNEQFF
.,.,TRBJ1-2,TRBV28,TGTGCCAGCAGTTTAAACCGGAGAAACTATGGCTACACCTTC,CASSLNRRNYGYTF
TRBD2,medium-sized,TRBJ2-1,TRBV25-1,TGTGCCAGCAGTGGAAGACTAGCGGGAGGCATTGAGCAGTTCTTC,CASSGRLAGGIEQFF
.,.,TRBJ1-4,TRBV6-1,TGTGCCAGCAGCGCCCTCAGGGTGACTAATGAAAAACTGTTTTTT,CASSALRVTNEKLFF
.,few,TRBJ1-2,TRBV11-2,TGTGCCAGCAGCTCCCGAGAGGCAGCTAACTATGGCTACACCTTC,CASSSREAANYGYTF
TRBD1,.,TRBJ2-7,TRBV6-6,TGTGCCAGCAGTGCGACAGGGTGGAACGAGCAGTACTTC,CASSATGWNEQYF
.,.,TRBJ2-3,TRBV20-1,TGCAGTGCTTCGGGACTAGATACGCAGTATTTT,CSASGLDTQYF
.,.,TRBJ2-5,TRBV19,TGTGCCAGTAGTAGCCGCGGGGACAGTTCCCAAGAGACCCAGTACTTC,CASSSRGDSSQETQYF
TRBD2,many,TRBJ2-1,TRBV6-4,TGTGCCAGCAGTGGGACTAGCGAGGGCCACAATGAGCAGTTCTTC,CASSGTSEGHNEQFF
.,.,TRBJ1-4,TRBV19,TGTGCCAGTAGTATCATGGCAGCGACAGATGAAAAACTGTTTTTT,CASSIMAATDEKLFF
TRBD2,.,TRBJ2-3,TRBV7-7,TGTGCCAGCAGCCCGGCGACTAGCGGGAGTCCAAGCGCTAGCACAGATACGCAGTATTTT,CASSPATSGSPSASTDTQYF
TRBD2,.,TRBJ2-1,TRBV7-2,TGTGCCAGCAGCACCCAGCGGGACTCCTACAATGAGCAGTTCTTC,CASSTQRDSYNEQFF
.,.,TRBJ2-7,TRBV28,TGTGCCAGCAGTTTGGCCCCCCTTTGGAACGAGCAGTACTTC,CASSLAPLWNEQYF
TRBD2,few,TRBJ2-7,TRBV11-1,TGTGCCAGCACCATCTCCCCCGCTAGCGGGAGTGGCGAGCAGTACTTC,CASTISPASGSGEQYF
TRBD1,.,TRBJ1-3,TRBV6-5,TGTGCCAGCAGGTCCGGACAGGTGGGAAACACCATATATTTT,CASRSGQVGNTIYF
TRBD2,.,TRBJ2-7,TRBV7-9,TGTGCCAGCAGCTTAGATGTGGCGGGAGGACAATCCTACGAGCAGTACTTC,CASSLDVAGGQSYEQYF
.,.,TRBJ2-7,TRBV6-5,TGTGCCAGCAGTTACTCGATGCCTGGACTTCAATACGAGCAGTACTTC,CASSYSMPGLQYEQYF
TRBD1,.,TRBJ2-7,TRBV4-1,TGCGCCAGCAGCCAGGGACAGGGTGAGGGCTACGAGCAGTACTTC,CASSQGQGEGYEQYF
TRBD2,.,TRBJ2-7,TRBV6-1,TGTGCCAGCTCTACGTGGCTAGCGGGAGGCGACGAGCAGTACTTC,CASSTWLAGGDEQYF
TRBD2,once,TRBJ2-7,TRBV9,TGTGCCAGCAGCGCTAATAAGCTAGCGGGACCCTCCTACGAGCAGTACTTC,CASSANKLAGPSYEQYF
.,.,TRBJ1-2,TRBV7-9,TGTGCCAGCAGCTTATCTTTAGAGGAGCTTTATGGCTACACCTTC,CASSLSLEELYGYTF
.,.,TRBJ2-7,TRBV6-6,TGTGCCAGCACAGGAGGAAGCTACGAGCAGTACTTC,CASTGGSYEQYF